The present entry profiles one T cell receptor beta chain with its context. The table came from immunoSEQ multiplex PCR; TCRdb's copy has only in-frame clones and leaves some out. Of about 97,000 clones in the sample, approximately 94% were seen once. This entry is derived from a study of technical replicates of blood from several donors. This receptor was obtained from a human donor in good health. Sequencing was carried out using T cells isolated from PBMCs.

DNA for the CDR3: TGCGCCAGCAGCTTTGAGGGCACAGATACGCAGTATTTT. Residues: CASSFEGTDTQYF. The chain recombines TRBV5-1 with TRBJ2-3; D is unclear. The CDR3 consists of 13 residues. CDR1 and CDR2 (germline): SGHRS, YFSETQ. Between the trimmed V and J ends, which lost 2 bases and 1 base, there was a span of 5 bases.